This TCR beta chain is drawn from a study of identical twins. A single record per CDR3 protein comes from TCRdb applying MiXCR to the 5' RACE reads. This sample has under 350,000 distinct CDR3 sequences, with more than 8% found just once. Between the trimmed V and J ends, which lost 3 bases and 0 bases, there was a span of 12 bases. The CDR3 is 16 amino acids. Germline V gives CDR1 LNHDA, CDR2 SQIVND (reference sequence). This clonotype was seen a handful of times. Antigen: not known. Study-level findings and limits: Beta out-of-frame sequences showed weaker excess twin sharing.

These records were also assigned to another study, of yellow fever vaccine responses in identical twins.

This sequence originates from a woman aged 18-35 years in good health. This rearrangement joins TRBV19 to TRBJ2-1; D possibly corresponds to TRBD2 (6 bases). Sample: CD8+ T cells sorted from blood. The CDR3 loop is CASSIYGGASYNEQFF. Written as DNA, the CDR3 is TGTGCCAGTAGTATCTATGGAGGGGCCTCCTACAATGAGCAGTTCTTC.